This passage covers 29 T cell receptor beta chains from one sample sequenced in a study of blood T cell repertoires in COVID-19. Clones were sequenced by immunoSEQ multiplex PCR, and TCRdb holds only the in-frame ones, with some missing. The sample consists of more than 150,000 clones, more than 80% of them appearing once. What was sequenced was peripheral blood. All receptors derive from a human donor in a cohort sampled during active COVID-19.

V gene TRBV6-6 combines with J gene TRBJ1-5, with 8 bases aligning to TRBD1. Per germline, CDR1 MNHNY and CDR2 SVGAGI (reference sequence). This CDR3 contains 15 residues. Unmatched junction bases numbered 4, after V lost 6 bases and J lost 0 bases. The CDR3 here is CASSTGGYSNQPQHF. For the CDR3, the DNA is TGTGCCAGCAGCACAGGGGGTTATAGCAATCAGCCCCAGCATTTT.

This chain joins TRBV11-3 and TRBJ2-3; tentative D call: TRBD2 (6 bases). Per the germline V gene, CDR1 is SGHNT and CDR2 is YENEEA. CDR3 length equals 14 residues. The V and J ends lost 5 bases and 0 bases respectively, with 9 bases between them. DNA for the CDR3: TGTGCCAGCAGCGCCGGGACTAGCACAGATACGCAGTATTTT. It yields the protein CASSAGTSTDTQYF.

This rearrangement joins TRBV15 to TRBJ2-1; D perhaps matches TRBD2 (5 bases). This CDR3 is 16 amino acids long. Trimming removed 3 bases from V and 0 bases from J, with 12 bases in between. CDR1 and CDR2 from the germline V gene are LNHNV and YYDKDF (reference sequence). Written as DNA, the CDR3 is TGTGCCACCAGCAGGCTGGGAGAGAACTCCTACAATGAGCAGTTCTTC. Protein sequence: CATSRLGENSYNEQFF.

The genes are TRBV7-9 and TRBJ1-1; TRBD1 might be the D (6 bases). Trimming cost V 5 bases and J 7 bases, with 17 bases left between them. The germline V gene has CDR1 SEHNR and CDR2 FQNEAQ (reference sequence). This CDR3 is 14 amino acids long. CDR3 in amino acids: CASSLGAGVGEAFF. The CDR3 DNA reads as TGTGCCAGCAGCCTGGGGGCAGGGGTAGGTGAAGCTTTCTTT. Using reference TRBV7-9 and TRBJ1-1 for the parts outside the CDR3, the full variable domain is DTGVSQNPRHKITKRGQNVTFRCDPISEHNRLYWYRQTLGQGPEFLTYFQNEAQLEKSRLLSDRFSAERPKGSFSTLEIQRTEQGDSAMYLCASSLGAGVGEAFFGQGTRLTVV.

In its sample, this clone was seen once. The CDR3 region has the DNA TGCGCCACCTCGGACGGACTATTCTCTGGGGCCAACGTCCTGACTTTC. Its protein product is CATSDGLFSGANVLTF. The rearrangement links TRBV5-1 to TRBJ2-6; TRBD2 might be the D (6 bases). CDR1 is SGHRS, CDR2 YFSETQ, per germline. The CDR3 is made up of 16 amino acids. Trimming cost V 9 bases and J 0 bases, with 16 bases left between them. The full variable domain, in which reference TRBV5-1 and TRBJ2-6 provide the parts outside the CDR3, is KAGVTQTPRYLIKTRGQQVTLSCSPISGHRSVSWYQQTPGQGLQFLFEYFSETQRNKGNFPGRFSGRQFSNSRSEMNVSTLELGDSALYLCATSDGLFSGANVLTFGAGSRLTVL.

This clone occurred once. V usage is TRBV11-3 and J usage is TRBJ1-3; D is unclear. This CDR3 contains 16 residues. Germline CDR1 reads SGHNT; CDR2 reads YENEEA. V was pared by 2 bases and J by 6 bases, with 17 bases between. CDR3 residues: CASSLSKTTGENTIYF. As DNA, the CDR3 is TGTGCCAGCAGCTTAAGTAAAACAACGGGAGAAAACACCATATATTTT.

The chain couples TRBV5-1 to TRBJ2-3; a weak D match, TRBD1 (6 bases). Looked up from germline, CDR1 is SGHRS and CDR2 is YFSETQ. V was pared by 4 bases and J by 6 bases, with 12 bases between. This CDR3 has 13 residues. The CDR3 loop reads CASSAVTGDTQYF. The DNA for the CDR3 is TGCGCCAGCAGCGCCGTTACAGGGGATACGCAGTATTTT.

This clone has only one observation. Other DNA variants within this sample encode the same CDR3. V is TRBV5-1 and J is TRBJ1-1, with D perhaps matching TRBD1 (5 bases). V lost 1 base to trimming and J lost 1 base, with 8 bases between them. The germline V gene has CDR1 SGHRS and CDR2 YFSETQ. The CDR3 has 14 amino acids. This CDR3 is CASSLSRGNTEAFF. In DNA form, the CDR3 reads TGCGCCAGCAGCTTGAGTAGGGGGAACACTGAAGCTTTCTTT.

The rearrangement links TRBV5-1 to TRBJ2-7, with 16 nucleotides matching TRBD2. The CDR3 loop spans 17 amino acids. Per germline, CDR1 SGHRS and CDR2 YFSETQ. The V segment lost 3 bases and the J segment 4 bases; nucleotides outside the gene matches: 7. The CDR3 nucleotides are TGCGCCAGCAGCTGGACCGGGACTAGCGGGGGGGATTACGAGCAGTACTTC. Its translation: CASSWTGTSGGDYEQYF.

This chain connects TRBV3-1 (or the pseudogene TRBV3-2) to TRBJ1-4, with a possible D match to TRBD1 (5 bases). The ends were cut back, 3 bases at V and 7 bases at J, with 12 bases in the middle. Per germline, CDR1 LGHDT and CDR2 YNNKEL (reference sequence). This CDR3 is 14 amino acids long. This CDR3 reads CASSHQGGSEKLFF. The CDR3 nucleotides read TGTGCCAGCAGCCACCAGGGCGGGAGTGAAAAACTGTTTTTT.

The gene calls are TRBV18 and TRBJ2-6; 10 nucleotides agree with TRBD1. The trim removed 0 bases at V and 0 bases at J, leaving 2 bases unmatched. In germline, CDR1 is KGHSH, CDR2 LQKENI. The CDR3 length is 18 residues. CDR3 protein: CASSPPGQGTSGANVLTF. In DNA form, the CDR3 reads TGTGCCAGCTCACCACCGGGACAGGGGACCTCTGGGGCCAACGTCCTGACTTTC. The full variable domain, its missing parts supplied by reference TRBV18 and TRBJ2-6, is NAGVMQNPRHLVRRRGQEARLRCSPMKGHSHVYWYRQLPEEGLKFMVYLQKENIIDESGMPKERFSAEFPKEGPSILRIQQVVRGDSAAYFCASSPPGQGTSGANVLTFGAGSRLTVL.

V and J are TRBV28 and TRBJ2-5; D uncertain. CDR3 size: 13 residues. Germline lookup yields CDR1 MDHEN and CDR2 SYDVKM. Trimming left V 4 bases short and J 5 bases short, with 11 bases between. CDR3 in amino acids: CASSSLLVETQYF. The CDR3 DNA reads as TGTGCCAGCAGTTCCCTTCTCGTGGAGACCCAGTACTTC.

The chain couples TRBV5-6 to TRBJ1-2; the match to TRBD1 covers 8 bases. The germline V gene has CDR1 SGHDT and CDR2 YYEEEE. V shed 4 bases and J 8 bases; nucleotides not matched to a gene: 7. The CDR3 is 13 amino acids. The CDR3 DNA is TGTGCCAGCAGCCCGGACAGGGCCTACGGCTACACCTTC. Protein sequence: CASSPDRAYGYTF.

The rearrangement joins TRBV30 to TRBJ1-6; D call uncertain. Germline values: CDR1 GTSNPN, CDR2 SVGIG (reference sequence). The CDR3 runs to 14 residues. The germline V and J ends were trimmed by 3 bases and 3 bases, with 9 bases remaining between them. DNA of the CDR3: TGTGCCTGGAGGGGCAGGTACTATAATTCACCCCTCCACTTT. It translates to CAWRGRYYNSPLHF.

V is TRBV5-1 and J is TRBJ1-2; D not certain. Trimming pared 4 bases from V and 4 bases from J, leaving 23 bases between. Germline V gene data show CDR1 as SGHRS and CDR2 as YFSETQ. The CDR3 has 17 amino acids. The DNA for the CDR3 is TGCGCCAGCAGCCCCGATCAAGACATATTGGGTGGCTATGGCTACACCTTC. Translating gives CASSPDQDILGGYGYTF. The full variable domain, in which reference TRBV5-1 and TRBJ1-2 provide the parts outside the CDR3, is KAGVTQTPRYLIKTRGQQVTLSCSPISGHRSVSWYQQTPGQGLQFLFEYFSETQRNKGNFPGRFSGRQFSNSRSEMNVSTLELGDSALYLCASSPDQDILGGYGYTFGSGTRLTVV.

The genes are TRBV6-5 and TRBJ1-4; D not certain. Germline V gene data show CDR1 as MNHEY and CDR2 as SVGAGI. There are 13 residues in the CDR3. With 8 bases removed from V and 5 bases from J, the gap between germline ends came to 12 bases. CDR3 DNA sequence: TGTGCCAGCCGGAGACCCGAGAATGAAAAACTGTTTTTT. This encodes CASRRPENEKLFF.

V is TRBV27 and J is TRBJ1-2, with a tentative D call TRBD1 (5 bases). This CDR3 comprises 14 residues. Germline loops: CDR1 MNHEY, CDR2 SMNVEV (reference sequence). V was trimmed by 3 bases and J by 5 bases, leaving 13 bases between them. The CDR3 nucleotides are TGTGCCAGCAGTTTGTACGGGGGTAGGTATGGCTACACCTTC. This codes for CASSLYGGRYGYTF.

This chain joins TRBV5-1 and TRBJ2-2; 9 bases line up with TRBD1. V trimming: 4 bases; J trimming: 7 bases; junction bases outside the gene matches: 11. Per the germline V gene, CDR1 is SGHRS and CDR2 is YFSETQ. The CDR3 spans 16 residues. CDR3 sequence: CASSLEQGARVGELFF. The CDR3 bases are TGCGCCAGCAGCCTCGAACAGGGGGCGCGGGTCGGGGAGCTGTTTTTT.

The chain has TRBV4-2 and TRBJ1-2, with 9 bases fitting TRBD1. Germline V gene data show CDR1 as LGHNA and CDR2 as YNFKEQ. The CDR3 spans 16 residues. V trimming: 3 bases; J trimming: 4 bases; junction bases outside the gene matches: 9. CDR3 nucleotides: TGTGCCAGCAGCCAGACAACACAGGGGGCCCTCTATGGCTACACCTTC. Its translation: CASSQTTQGALYGYTF.

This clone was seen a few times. The CDR3 DNA follows: TGTGCCAGCTCTAACCAAGAGACCCAGTACTTC. It translates to CASSNQETQYF. The chain joins TRBV18 to TRBJ2-5; D is unresolved. The CDR3 runs 11 residues. Germline CDR1 and CDR2: KGHSH and LQKENI. The V end lost 6 bases, the J end lost 0 bases, and 2 bases lay between the germline ends.

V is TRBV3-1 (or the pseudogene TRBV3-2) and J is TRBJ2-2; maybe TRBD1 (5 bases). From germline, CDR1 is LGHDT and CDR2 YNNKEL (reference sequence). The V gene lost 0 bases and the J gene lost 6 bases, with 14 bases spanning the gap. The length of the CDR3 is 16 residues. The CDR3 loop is CASSQDPNLGAGELFF. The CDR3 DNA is TGTGCCAGCAGCCAAGATCCCAACTTAGGGGCCGGGGAGCTGTTTTTT.

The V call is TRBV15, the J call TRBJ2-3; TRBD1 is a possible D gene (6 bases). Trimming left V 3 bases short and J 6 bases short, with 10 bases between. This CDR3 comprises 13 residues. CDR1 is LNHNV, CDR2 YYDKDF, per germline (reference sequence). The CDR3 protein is CATSSWGPDTQYF. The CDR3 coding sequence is TGTGCCACCAGCAGTTGGGGGCCCGATACGCAGTATTTT.

The CDR3 nucleotides read TGTGCCAGCAGCCTCCCCTGGGACAGCTCTGGAAACACCATATATTTT. Translating it yields CASSLPWDSSGNTIYF. This sequence joins TRBV3-1 (or the pseudogene TRBV3-2) and TRBJ1-3, with 7 positions matching TRBD1. The V gene's germline CDR1 is LGHDT and CDR2 YNNKEL (reference sequence). Losses at the gene ends were 4 bases for V and 0 bases for J; bases not matched to a gene: 6. The CDR3 sequence is 16 residues long.

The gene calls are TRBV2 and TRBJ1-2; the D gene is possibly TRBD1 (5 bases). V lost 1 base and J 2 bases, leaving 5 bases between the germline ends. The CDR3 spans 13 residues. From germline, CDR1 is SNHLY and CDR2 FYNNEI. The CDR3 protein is CASSEEGNYGYTF. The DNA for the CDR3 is TGTGCCAGCAGTGAAGAGGGGAACTATGGCTACACCTTC.

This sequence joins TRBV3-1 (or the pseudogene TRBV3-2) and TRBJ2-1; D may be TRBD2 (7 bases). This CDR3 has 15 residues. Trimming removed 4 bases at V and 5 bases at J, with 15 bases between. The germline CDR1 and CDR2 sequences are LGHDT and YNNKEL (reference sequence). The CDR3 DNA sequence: TGTGCCAGCAGCCGATACCTGGGGGGGCACAATGAGCAGTTCTTC. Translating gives CASSRYLGGHNEQFF.

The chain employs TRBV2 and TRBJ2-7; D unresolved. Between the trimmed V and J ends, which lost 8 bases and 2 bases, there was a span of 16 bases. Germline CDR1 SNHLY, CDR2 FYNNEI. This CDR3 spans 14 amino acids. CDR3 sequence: CASGARRLTYEQYF. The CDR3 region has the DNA TGTGCCAGCGGTGCCCGGCGGTTAACCTACGAGCAGTACTTC.

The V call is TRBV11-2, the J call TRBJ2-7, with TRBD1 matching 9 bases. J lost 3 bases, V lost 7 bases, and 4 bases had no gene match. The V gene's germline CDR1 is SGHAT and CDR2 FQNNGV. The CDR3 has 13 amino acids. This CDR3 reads CASNDRGVYEQYF. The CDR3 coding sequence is TGTGCCAGCAACGACAGGGGGGTCTACGAGCAGTACTTC.

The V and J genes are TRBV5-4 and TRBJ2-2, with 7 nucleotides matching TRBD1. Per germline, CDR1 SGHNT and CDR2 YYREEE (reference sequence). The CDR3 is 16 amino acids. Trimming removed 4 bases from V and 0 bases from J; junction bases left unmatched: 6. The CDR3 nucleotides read TGTGCCAGCAGCCGAACAGGGGCAACGAACACCGGGGAGCTGTTTTTT. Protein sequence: CASSRTGATNTGELFF.

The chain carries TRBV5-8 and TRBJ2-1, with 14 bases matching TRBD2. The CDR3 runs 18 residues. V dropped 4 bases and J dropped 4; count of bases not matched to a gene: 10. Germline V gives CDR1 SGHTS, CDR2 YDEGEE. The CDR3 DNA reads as TGTGCCAGCAGCCGACGGCGACTAGCGGGGGGGCCTTACAATGAGCAGTTCTTC. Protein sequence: CASSRRRLAGGPYNEQFF.